Presented here are 7 T cell receptor beta chains from one specimen sequenced in a study of control samples from healthy donors and cancer patients. Clones were sequenced by immunoSEQ multiplex PCR, and TCRdb holds only the in-frame ones, with some missing. The sample records about 75,000 clones, roughly 94% being singletons. Sequences were obtained from blood. Receptors were obtained from a woman aged 40-49 years in good health.

V is TRBV5-4 and J is TRBJ2-3, with 8 nucleotides matching TRBD2. J lost 3 bases, V lost 2 bases, and 11 bases had no gene match. The CDR3 sequence is 17 residues long. Germline CDR1 SGHNT, CDR2 YYREEE (reference sequence). This CDR3 reads CASSFPAGGGGTDTQYF. CDR3 nucleotides: TGTGCCAGCAGCTTTCCGGCGGGAGGAGGAGGTACAGATACGCAGTATTTT.

The rearrangement links TRBV3-1 (or the pseudogene TRBV3-2) to TRBJ1-5; 9 bases agree with TRBD1. V trimming: 4 bases; J trimming: 3 bases; junction bases outside the gene matches: 13. The CDR3 is made up of 18 amino acids. CDR1 and CDR2 from the germline V gene are LGHDT and YNNKEL (reference sequence). The CDR3 spells CASSPRAPGTGFNQPQHF. The CDR3 coding sequence is TGTGCCAGCAGCCCACGTGCCCCCGGGACAGGGTTCAATCAGCCCCAGCATTTT.

The rearrangement links TRBV3-1 (or the pseudogene TRBV3-2) to TRBJ1-2, with 10 bases identical to TRBD1. J gave up 4 bases and V 3 bases, and 5 bases lay outside the gene matches. The CDR3 spans 15 residues. CDR1 LGHDT and CDR2 YNNKEL come from the germline V gene (reference sequence). The CDR3 protein is CASSHRQGATYGYTF. DNA for the CDR3: TGTGCCAGCAGCCACCGACAGGGGGCCACCTATGGCTACACCTTC.

The chain is built from TRBV20-1 and TRBJ2-7; D might be TRBD2 (6 bases). Germline CDR1 DFQATT, CDR2 SNEGSKA (reference sequence). The CDR3 totals 11 residues. Trimming took off 6 bases at V and 3 bases at J, with 9 bases between the two ends. CDR3 in amino acids: CSAGTHYEQYF. In nucleotides, the CDR3 is TGCAGTGCCGGGACTCACTACGAGCAGTACTTC.

This clone was detected only once. This chain links TRBV18 with TRBJ2-1, with D possibly matching TRBD1 (6 bases). This CDR3 is 18 amino acids long. V was trimmed by 3 bases and J by 2 bases, leaving 20 bases between them. The V gene's germline CDR1 is KGHSH and CDR2 LQKENI. The chain's CDR3 is CASSPLQLRGNPYNEQFF. CDR3 DNA sequence: TGTGCCAGCTCACCCCTACAACTCAGGGGAAACCCCTACAATGAGCAGTTCTTC.

This clone was counted once. The chain is built from TRBV5-1 and TRBJ2-4, with 9 bases matching TRBD1. Germline assignment: CDR1 SGHRS and CDR2 YFSETQ. After removal of 4 bases from V and 8 bases from J, the junction contained 13 bases not matched to a gene. This CDR3 region has 16 residues. The CDR3 nucleotides read TGCGCCAGCAGCAATGGACAGGGGTTAATCGGGGACATTCAGTACTTC. It translates to CASSNGQGLIGDIQYF.

This rearrangement joins TRBV3-1 (or the pseudogene TRBV3-2) to TRBJ2-7; D possibly corresponds to TRBD1 (6 bases). Between the trimmed V and J ends, which lost 4 bases and 3 bases, there was a span of 7 bases. The CDR3 sequence is 12 residues long. Germline lookup yields CDR1 LGHDT and CDR2 YNNKEL (reference sequence). CDR3 residues: CASSRTDYEQYF. In DNA form, the CDR3 reads TGTGCCAGCAGCCGGACAGACTACGAGCAGTACTTC.